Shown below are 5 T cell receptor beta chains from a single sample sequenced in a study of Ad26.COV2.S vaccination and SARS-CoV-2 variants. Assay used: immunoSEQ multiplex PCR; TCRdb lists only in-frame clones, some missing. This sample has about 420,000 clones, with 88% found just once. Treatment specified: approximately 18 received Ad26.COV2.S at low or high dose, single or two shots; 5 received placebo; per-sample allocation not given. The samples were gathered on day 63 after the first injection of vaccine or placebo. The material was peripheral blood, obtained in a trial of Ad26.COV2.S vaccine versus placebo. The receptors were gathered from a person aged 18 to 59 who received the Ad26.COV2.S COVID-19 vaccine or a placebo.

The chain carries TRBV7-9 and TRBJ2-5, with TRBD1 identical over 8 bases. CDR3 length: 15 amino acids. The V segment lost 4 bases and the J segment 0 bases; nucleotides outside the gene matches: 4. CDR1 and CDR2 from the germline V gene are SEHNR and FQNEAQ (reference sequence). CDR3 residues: CASSSRDRYQETQYF. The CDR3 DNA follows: TGTGCCAGCAGCTCCCGGGACAGGTACCAAGAGACCCAGTACTTC.

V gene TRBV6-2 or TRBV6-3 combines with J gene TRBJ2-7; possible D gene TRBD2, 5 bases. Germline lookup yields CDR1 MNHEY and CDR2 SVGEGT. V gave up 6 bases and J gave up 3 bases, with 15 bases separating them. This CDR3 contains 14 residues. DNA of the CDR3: TGTGCCAGCAGCCCCGGTCCCGGAGGCTACGAGCAGTACTTC. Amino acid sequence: CASSPGPGGYEQYF.

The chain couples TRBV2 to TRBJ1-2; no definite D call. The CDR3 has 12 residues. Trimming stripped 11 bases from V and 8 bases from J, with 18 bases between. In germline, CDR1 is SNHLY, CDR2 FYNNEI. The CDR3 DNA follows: TGTGCCGGTCCAGGACGCGGTGGAGGCTACACCTTC. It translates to CAGPGRGGGYTF. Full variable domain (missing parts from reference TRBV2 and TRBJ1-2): EPEVTQTPSHQVTQMGQEVILRCVPISNHLYFYWYRQILGQKVEFLVSFYNNEISEKSEIFDDQFSVERPDGSNFTLKIRSTKLEDSAMYFCAGPGRGGGYTFGSGTRLTVV.

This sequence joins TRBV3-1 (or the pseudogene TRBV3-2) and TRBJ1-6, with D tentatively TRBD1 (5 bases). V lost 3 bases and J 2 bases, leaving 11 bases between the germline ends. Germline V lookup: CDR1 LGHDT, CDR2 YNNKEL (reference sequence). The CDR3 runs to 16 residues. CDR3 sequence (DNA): TGTGCCAGCAGCCAGGCGACAGATCCCTATAATTCACCCCTCCACTTT. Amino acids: CASSQATDPYNSPLHF.

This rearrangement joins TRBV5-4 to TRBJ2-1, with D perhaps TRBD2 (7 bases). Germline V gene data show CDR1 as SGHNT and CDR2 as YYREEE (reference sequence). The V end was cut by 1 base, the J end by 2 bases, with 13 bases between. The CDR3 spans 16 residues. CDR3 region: CASSLLEGGPYNEQFF. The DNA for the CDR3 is TGTGCCAGCAGCTTGCTTGAGGGGGGGCCCTACAATGAGCAGTTCTTC.